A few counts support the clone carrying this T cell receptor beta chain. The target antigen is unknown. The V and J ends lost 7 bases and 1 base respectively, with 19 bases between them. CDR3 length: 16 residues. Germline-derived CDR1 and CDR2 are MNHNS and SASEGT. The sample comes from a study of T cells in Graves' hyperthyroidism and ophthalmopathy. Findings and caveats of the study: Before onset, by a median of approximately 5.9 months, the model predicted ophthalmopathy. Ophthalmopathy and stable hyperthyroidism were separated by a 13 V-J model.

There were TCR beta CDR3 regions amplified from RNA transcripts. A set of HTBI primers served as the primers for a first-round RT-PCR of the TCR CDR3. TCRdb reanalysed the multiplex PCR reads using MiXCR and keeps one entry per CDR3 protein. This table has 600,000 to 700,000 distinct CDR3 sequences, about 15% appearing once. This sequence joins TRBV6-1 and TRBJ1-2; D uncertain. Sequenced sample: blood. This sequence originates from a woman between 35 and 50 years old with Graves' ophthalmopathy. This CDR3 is CASTEQYDADNYGYTF. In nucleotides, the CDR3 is TGTGCCAGCACCGAACAGTACGACGCAGATAACTATGGCTACACCTTC.